The 25 T cell receptor beta chains below all came from one sample that was sequenced in a study of CD8+ T cells in alopecia areata. Reverse transcription of extracted RNA yielded cDNA, which provided the sequencing template. Produced via immunoSEQ multiplex PCR; TCRdb's table is partial and in-frame only. The repertoire holds some 150,000 clones, with 40% to 60% as singletons. The sample was CD8+ T cells sorted from blood, taken at week 0. The source of these receptors is a human donor with alopecia areata.

This sequence joins TRBV7-6 and TRBJ1-1; D gene ambiguous. V lost 2 bases, J lost 0 bases, and 4 bases lay in between. In germline, CDR1 is SGHVS, CDR2 FNYEAQ. The CDR3 totals 13 residues. Here the CDR3 DNA reads TGTGCCAGCAGCTTATCTCTGAACACTGAAGCTTTCTTT. Translated, it gives CASSLSLNTEAFF. Combining the CDR3 with reference TRBV7-6 and TRBJ1-1 gives the whole variable domain GAGVSQSPRYKVTKRGQDVALRCDPISGHVSLYWYRQALGQGPEFLTYFNYEAQQDKSGLPNDRFSAERPEGSISTLTIQRTEQRDSAMYRCASSLSLNTEAFFGQGTRLTVV.

The chain has TRBV7-7 and TRBJ2-5, with no clear D. The CDR3 runs 16 residues. V was shortened by 5 bases and J by 5 bases, with 21 bases between the two germline ends. Germline CDR1 is SSHAT and CDR2 is FNYEAQ (reference sequence). Here the CDR3 reads CASSLGRRAEAETQYF. CDR3 DNA sequence: TGTGCCAGCAGCCTGGGTCGGCGAGCCGAGGCGGAGACCCAGTACTTC.

This chain uses TRBV29-1 with TRBJ2-7, with D possibly being TRBD1 (6 bases). V was clipped by 2 bases and J by 2 bases, with 16 bases between them. Germline V gives CDR1 SQVTM, CDR2 ANQGSEA. The CDR3 runs 15 residues. As DNA, the CDR3 is TGCAGCGTTGAAAAGGCAGGGGATTCACCCTACGAGCAGTACTTC. Translated, it gives CSVEKAGDSPYEQYF.

V usage is TRBV9 and J usage is TRBJ2-7, with D perhaps being TRBD1 or TRBD2 (5 bases each). There are 15 residues in the CDR3. Trimming removed 0 bases from V and 4 bases from J, with 14 bases in between. Germline CDR1 reads SGDLS; CDR2 reads YYNGEE. In DNA form, the CDR3 reads TGTGCCAGCAGCGTAGCTACGGGGCCCGATTACGAGCAGTACTTC. This translates into CASSVATGPDYEQYF.

This clone was detected only a few times. V and J are TRBV4-3 and TRBJ2-7, with no clear D. Germline lookup yields CDR1 LGHNA and CDR2 YSLEER. Trimming took 1 base from V and 2 from J, leaving 9 bases between them. This CDR3 has 14 amino acids. The CDR3 nucleotides are TGCGCCAGCAGCCAAGGGAACGGAGCCTACGAGCAGTACTTC. Protein sequence: CASSQGNGAYEQYF.

V is TRBV5-6 and J is TRBJ2-1; no firm D call. This CDR3 is 11 amino acids long. Trimming removed 1 base at V and 8 bases at J, with 4 bases between. Germline CDR1 reads SGHDT; CDR2 reads YYEEEE. The DNA for the CDR3 is TGTGCCAGCAGCTTGACCCATGAGCAGTTCTTC. Translation gives CASSLTHEQFF.

The chain recombines TRBV2 with TRBJ1-5, with TRBD1 as a possible D gene (6 bases). CDR1 and CDR2 (germline): SNHLY, FYNNEI. The CDR3 totals 14 residues. V was cut by 4 bases and J by 2 bases, with 9 bases left in between. The CDR3 sequence: CASSGGGRNQPQHF. CDR3 DNA sequence: TGTGCCAGCAGTGGTGGGGGGCGCAATCAGCCCCAGCATTTT. Full variable domain (remainder filled in from reference TRBV2 and TRBJ1-5): EPEVTQTPSHQVTQMGQEVILRCVPISNHLYFYWYRQILGQKVEFLVSFYNNEISEKSEIFDDQFSVERPDGSNFTLKIRSTKLEDSAMYFCASSGGGRNQPQHFGDGTRLSIL.

Comments on this clone: Other nucleotide sequences in the sample specify the same CDR3. This chain joins TRBV2 and TRBJ1-4, with 11 bases fitting TRBD1. In germline, CDR1 is SNHLY, CDR2 FYNNEI. J was trimmed by 7 bases and V by 5 bases; bases with no gene match: 6. The CDR3 sequence is 15 residues long. The CDR3 loop is CASSPGTGGGEKLFF. The CDR3 nucleotides read TGTGCCAGCAGTCCCGGGACAGGGGGTGGTGAAAAACTGTTTTTT.

The V call is TRBV2, the J call TRBJ1-5; D may be TRBD1 (5 bases). V gave up 7 bases and J gave up 7 bases, with 14 bases separating them. This CDR3 is built from 13 residues. Looked up from germline, CDR1 is SNHLY and CDR2 is FYNNEI. The CDR3: CASTLGGTQPQHF. CDR3 DNA sequence: TGTGCCAGCACCTTGGGGGGAACGCAGCCCCAGCATTTT.

This chain links TRBV4-1 with TRBJ2-1; maybe TRBD2 (6 bases). Trimming stripped 6 bases from V and 8 bases from J, with 14 bases between. CDR1 MGHRA and CDR2 YSYEKL come from the germline V gene. The CDR3 has 13 amino acids. As DNA, the CDR3 is TGCGCCAGCAGTTTCATTACGGGGGATGAGCAGTTCTTC. This encodes CASSFITGDEQFF.

The rearrangement uses TRBV27 and TRBJ2-7; the match to TRBD1 covers 10 bases. V shed 5 bases, J shed 4 bases, and the junction held 8 bases outside the gene matches. The CDR3 totals 15 residues. From germline, CDR1 is MNHEY and CDR2 SMNVEV (reference sequence). CDR3: CASSTPGTGEYEQYF. The DNA for the CDR3 is TGTGCCAGCAGTACACCTGGGACAGGGGAATACGAGCAGTACTTC.

J is TRBJ1-2 and V is TRBV29-1; TRBD1 might be the D (6 bases). CDR3 length equals 11 residues. The V end lost 5 bases, the J end lost 12 bases, and 16 bases lay between the germline ends. Per the germline V gene, CDR1 is SQVTM and CDR2 is ANQGSEA. CDR3 in amino acids: CSVNKDSFHTF. The CDR3 nucleotides read TGCAGCGTTAATAAGGACAGTTTTCACACCTTC.

A few counts support this clone. This sequence joins TRBV6-6 and TRBJ2-7; 9 bases align to TRBD2. The germline V gene has CDR1 MNHNY and CDR2 SVGAGI (reference sequence). This CDR3 is built from 14 residues. V dropped 3 bases and J dropped 3; count of bases not matched to a gene: 3. The CDR3 nucleotides read TGTGCCAGCAGTTATGCAGCGGGGGGCTACGAGCAGTACTTC. Translated, it gives CASSYAAGGYEQYF.

The chain uses TRBV30 and TRBJ2-3, with TRBD2 matching over 7 bases. CDR1 and CDR2 from the germline V gene are GTSNPN and SVGIG (reference sequence). The trim removed 0 bases at V and 4 bases at J, leaving 4 bases unmatched. The CDR3 is 14 residues long. CDR3: CAWSVLASADTQYF. The CDR3 bases are TGTGCCTGGAGTGTACTAGCGTCTGCAGATACGCAGTATTTT.

The CDR3: CSVDLGWGYTF. In DNA, the CDR3 is TGCAGCGTTGACCTCGGATGGGGCTACACCTTC. J is TRBJ1-2 and V is TRBV29-1; D call uncertain. V dropped 3 bases and J dropped 8 bases, with 10 bases sitting between them. The CDR3 sequence is 11 residues long. Per germline, CDR1 SQVTM and CDR2 ANQGSEA.

This chain joins TRBV29-1 and TRBJ2-7, with a tentative D call TRBD2 (6 bases). The CDR3 consists of 12 residues. Trimming removed 5 bases from V and 0 bases from J, with 8 bases in between. CDR1 and CDR2 (germline): SQVTM, ANQGSEA. CDR3 sequence (DNA): TGCAGCGTTAGGACTAACTCCTACGAGCAGTACTTC. Its protein product is CSVRTNSYEQYF.

The CDR3 spells CASKRRVDSYEQYF. DNA of the CDR3: TGTGCCAGCAAACGAAGGGTCGACTCCTACGAGCAGTACTTC. The chain has TRBV7-9 and TRBJ2-7; D ambiguous. Germline assignment: CDR1 SEHNR and CDR2 FQNEAQ (reference sequence). Trimming took off 7 bases at V and 0 bases at J, with 13 bases between the two ends. The length of the CDR3 is 14 residues.

J is TRBJ2-2 and V is TRBV11-2; perhaps D is TRBD1 or TRBD2 (5 bases each). Germline V gene data show CDR1 as SGHAT and CDR2 as FQNNGV. The V end was cut by 7 bases, the J end by 2 bases, with 11 bases between. The CDR3 is 14 amino acids. DNA for the CDR3: TGTGCCAGCATCGGGGCCCTTAACACCGGGGAGCTGTTTTTT. It encodes CASIGALNTGELFF.

This rearrangement joins TRBV5-6 to TRBJ2-1, with TRBD2 matching over 11 bases. J gave up 4 bases and V 6 bases, and 9 bases lay outside the gene matches. CDR1 and CDR2 (germline): SGHDT, YYEEEE. CDR3 length equals 16 residues. CDR3 residues: CASNQPGLAAYNEQFF. The DNA for the CDR3 is TGTGCCAGCAACCAACCGGGACTAGCGGCGTACAATGAGCAGTTCTTC. The full variable domain, with the rest looked up from reference TRBV5-6 and TRBJ2-1, is DAGVTQSPTHLIKTRGQQVTLRCSPKSGHDTVSWYQQALGQGPQFIFQYYEEEERQRGNFPDRFSGHQFPNYSSELNVNALLLGDSALYLCASNQPGLAAYNEQFFGPGTRLTVL.

The rearrangement uses TRBV27 and TRBJ1-1; no reliable D call. Deletions cut 3 bases from V and 1 base from J, with 12 bases between. Germline V gives CDR1 MNHEY, CDR2 SMNVEV (reference sequence). The CDR3 is made up of 15 amino acids. CDR3 nucleotides: TGTGCCAGCAGTTTTACAGTACCCGAGAACACTGAAGCTTTCTTT. Its protein product is CASSFTVPENTEAFF.

The J gene is TRBJ1-2, the V gene TRBV27; D is possibly TRBD1 (6 bases). CDR3 length equals 15 residues. In germline, CDR1 is MNHEY, CDR2 SMNVEV (reference sequence). V lost 0 bases to trimming and J lost 2 bases, with 10 bases between them. The CDR3 coding sequence is TGTGCCAGCAGTTTATCAGGGGACACAAACTATGGCTACACCTTC. Its translation: CASSLSGDTNYGYTF.

The table lists this clone with a few counts. The chain has TRBV4-3 and TRBJ1-6, with 7 positions matching TRBD1. The V segment lost 0 bases and the J segment 7 bases; nucleotides outside the gene matches: 6. This CDR3 has 16 residues. Germline V gene data show CDR1 as LGHNA and CDR2 as YSLEER. CDR3 protein: CASSQEVAQGNSPLHF. CDR3 bases: TGCGCCAGCAGCCAAGAAGTGGCACAGGGGAATTCACCCCTCCACTTT.

J is TRBJ2-4 and V is TRBV11-2; 9 bases are shared with TRBD1. Germline values: CDR1 SGHAT, CDR2 FQNNGV. The CDR3 is made up of 18 amino acids. With 5 bases clipped from V and 6 bases from J, the junction kept 17 bases outside the gene matches. The CDR3 protein is CASSPWDRDGPLRNIQYF. The CDR3 coding sequence is TGTGCCAGCAGCCCGTGGGACAGGGATGGCCCTTTGAGAAACATTCAGTACTTC. The full variable domain, completed using reference TRBV11-2 and TRBJ2-4, is EAGVAQSPRYKIIEKRQSVAFWCNPISGHATLYWYQQILGQGPKLLIQFQNNGVVDDSQLPKDRFSAERLKGVDSTLKIQPAKLEDSAVYLCASSPWDRDGPLRNIQYFGAGTRLSVL.

This clone turned up a few times. CDR3 sequence: CASSEAVFRGTKPQHF. The CDR3 bases are TGTGCCAGCAGTGAAGCTGTATTCAGGGGTACCAAGCCCCAGCATTTT. V is TRBV2 and J is TRBJ1-5, with D possibly matching TRBD1 (6 bases). This CDR3 has 16 residues. Germline V gives CDR1 SNHLY, CDR2 FYNNEI. V was clipped by 0 bases and J by 8 bases, with 17 bases between them.

This sequence joins TRBV2 and TRBJ2-7, with TRBD2 matching 7 bases. Per germline, CDR1 SNHLY and CDR2 FYNNEI. The ends lost 4 bases at V and 2 bases at J; junction bases unmatched: 2. The CDR3 consists of 13 residues. The chain's CDR3 is CASSVGTTYEQYF. In DNA, the CDR3 is TGTGCCAGCAGTGTCGGGACTACCTACGAGCAGTACTTC.